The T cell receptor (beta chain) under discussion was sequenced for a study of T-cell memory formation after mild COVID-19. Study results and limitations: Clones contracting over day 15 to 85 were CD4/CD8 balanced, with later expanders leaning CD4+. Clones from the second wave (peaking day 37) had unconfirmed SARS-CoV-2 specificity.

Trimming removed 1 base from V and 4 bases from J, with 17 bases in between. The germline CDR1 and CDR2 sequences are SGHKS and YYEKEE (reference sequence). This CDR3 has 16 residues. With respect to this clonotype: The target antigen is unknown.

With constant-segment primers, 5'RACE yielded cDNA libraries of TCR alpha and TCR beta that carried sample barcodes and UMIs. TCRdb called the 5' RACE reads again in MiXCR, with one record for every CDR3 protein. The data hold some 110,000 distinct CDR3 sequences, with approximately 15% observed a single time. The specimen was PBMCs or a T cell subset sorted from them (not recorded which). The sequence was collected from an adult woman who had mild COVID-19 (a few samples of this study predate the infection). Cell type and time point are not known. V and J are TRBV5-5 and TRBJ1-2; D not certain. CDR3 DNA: TGTGCCAGCAGCTTGATGCATGTTGTACTTGCCTATGGCTACACCTTC. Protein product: CASSLMHVVLAYGYTF.